Presented here are 15 T cell receptor beta chains from one specimen sequenced in a study of blood T cell repertoires in COVID-19. Clones were sequenced by immunoSEQ multiplex PCR, and TCRdb holds only the in-frame ones, with some missing. The data show 30,000 to 35,000 clones, approximately 83% seen once. Sequenced: peripheral blood. The origin of the receptors is a man aged 45-60 years with acute or convalescent COVID-19.

The rearrangement joins TRBV19 to TRBJ2-1, with 9 bases aligning to TRBD1. The CDR3 covers 16 residues. Germline V CDR1 and CDR2: LNHDA, SQIVND (reference sequence). The J segment lost 7 bases and the V segment lost 5 bases, leaving 12 bases of the junction unmatched. In nucleotides, the CDR3 is TGTGCCAGTAGTGGCTCCGGGACAGGGCTAGGGAATGAGCAGTTCTTC. Translated: CASSGSGTGLGNEQFF. The full variable domain, completed using reference TRBV19 and TRBJ2-1, is DGGITQSPKYLFRKEGQNVTLSCEQNLNHDAMYWYRQDPGQGLRLIYYSQIVNDFQKGDIAEGYSVSREKKESFPLTVTSAQKNPTAFYLCASSGSGTGLGNEQFFGPGTRLTVL.

V and J are TRBV28 and TRBJ1-5, with D possibly being TRBD1 (5 bases). CDR1 and CDR2 (germline): MDHEN, SYDVKM. The CDR3 totals 14 residues. V was clipped by 5 bases and J by 5 bases, with 13 bases between them. CDR3 DNA: TGTGCCAGCAGTCTAGATGCAGGGTATCAGCCCCAGCATTTT. Its protein is CASSLDAGYQPQHF.

This clone was recorded a few times. The chain is built from TRBV19 and TRBJ1-2; tentative D call: TRBD1 (5 bases). V lost 5 bases and J 2 bases, leaving 12 bases between the germline ends. CDR3 length: 14 residues. CDR1 is LNHDA, CDR2 SQIVND, per germline (reference sequence). The CDR3 loop reads CASSHGRTNYGYTF. CDR3 coding DNA: TGTGCCAGTAGTCACGGACGGACAAACTATGGCTACACCTTC. Full variable domain (rest looked up from reference TRBV19 and TRBJ1-2): DGGITQSPKYLFRKEGQNVTLSCEQNLNHDAMYWYRQDPGQGLRLIYYSQIVNDFQKGDIAEGYSVSREKKESFPLTVTSAQKNPTAFYLCASSHGRTNYGYTFGSGTRLTVV.

This clone was seen only a few times. The chain joins TRBV14 to TRBJ2-4, with D perhaps matching TRBD1 (5 bases). Germline V gene data show CDR1 as SGHDN and CDR2 as FVKESK. V lost 3 bases, J lost 0 bases, and 9 bases lay in between. CDR3 length equals 15 residues. The CDR3 sequence is CASSHRVGAKNIQYF. The CDR3 coding sequence is TGTGCCAGCAGCCACAGGGTCGGAGCCAAAAACATTCAGTACTTC.

The chain combines TRBV11-3 with TRBJ2-7, with a possible D match to TRBD1 (6 bases). The CDR3 totals 13 residues. CDR1 is SGHNT, CDR2 YENEEA, per germline. V was trimmed by 0 bases and J by 6 bases, leaving 9 bases between them. CDR3 coding DNA: TGTGCCAGCAGCTTAGACAGGGGTCGCGAGCAGTACTTC. Protein product: CASSLDRGREQYF.

The V call is TRBV28, the J call TRBJ1-5; tentative D call: TRBD1 (6 bases). Germline V gene sequence: CDR1 MDHEN, CDR2 SYDVKM. Trimming left V 6 bases short and J 2 bases short, with 14 bases between. The CDR3 sequence is 15 residues long. The CDR3 coding sequence is TGTGCCAGCAGAGAACAGGGTGGGGGCAATCAGCCCCAGCATTTT. It translates to CASREQGGGNQPQHF.

The rearrangement uses TRBV30 and TRBJ2-2; 7 nucleotides match TRBD2. Germline V gives CDR1 GTSNPN, CDR2 SVGIG (reference sequence). V lost 5 bases to trimming and J lost 2 bases; unmatched junction nucleotides: 5. This CDR3 comprises 14 residues. The CDR3, as DNA: TGTGCCTGGGACGGGGGGAGAAACACCGGGGAGCTGTTTTTT. Encoded protein: CAWDGGRNTGELFF.

This clone showed up just a few times. The rearrangement links TRBV2 to TRBJ2-7, with 7 positions matching TRBD1. Germline assignment: CDR1 SNHLY and CDR2 FYNNEI. The CDR3 is made up of 15 amino acids. Trimming removed 1 base from V and 5 bases from J; junction bases left unmatched: 8. For the CDR3, the DNA is TGTGCCAGCAGTGAAGACGACAGGGCCCCGGACGAGCAGTACTTC. Its protein is CASSEDDRAPDEQYF. The whole variable domain, remainder taken from reference TRBV2 and TRBJ2-7, is EPEVTQTPSHQVTQMGQEVILRCVPISNHLYFYWYRQILGQKVEFLVSFYNNEISEKSEIFDDQFSVERPDGSNFTLKIRSTKLEDSAMYFCASSEDDRAPDEQYFGPGTRLTVT.

The V and J genes are TRBV2 and TRBJ2-7; tentative D call: TRBD1 (5 bases). V was clipped by 1 base and J by 7 bases, with 11 bases between them. This CDR3 contains 13 residues. In germline, CDR1 is SNHLY, CDR2 FYNNEI. The CDR3: CASSEEGRWEQYF. In DNA, the CDR3 is TGTGCCAGCAGTGAAGAGGGGCGGTGGGAGCAGTACTTC.

V usage is TRBV2 and J usage is TRBJ1-2; TRBD1 agrees at 8 bases. The V and J ends lost 6 bases and 6 bases, in that order; junction bases with no gene match: 15. Germline lookup yields CDR1 SNHLY and CDR2 FYNNEI. CDR3 length: 16 residues. CDR3 coding DNA: TGTGCCAGCAGGCCCCCCAGGGGGCTCCAAGGGGATGGCTACACCTTC. Amino acid sequence: CASRPPRGLQGDGYTF.

The chain is built from TRBV7-9 and TRBJ1-4, with TRBD1 matching 9 bases. V gave up 5 bases and J gave up 7 bases; unmatched junction bases: 8. The CDR3 runs to 15 residues. The germline V gene encodes CDR1 SEHNR and CDR2 FQNEAQ (reference sequence). The CDR3 DNA reads as TGTGCCAGCAGCACTACAGGGGGCGGGGGTGAAAAACTGTTTTTT. Amino acids: CASSTTGGGGEKLFF.

This chain joins TRBV7-9 and TRBJ1-5; the match to TRBD1 covers 9 bases. CDR3 length: 14 residues. Trimming cost V 3 bases and J 4 bases; bases outside gene matches: 1. CDR1 and CDR2 (germline): SEHNR, FQNEAQ (reference sequence). The chain's CDR3 is CASSFGTGNQPQHF. CDR3 DNA: TGTGCCAGCAGCTTCGGGACAGGGAATCAGCCCCAGCATTTT.

The chain carries TRBV7-3 and TRBJ1-1; weak D call: TRBD1 (5 bases). Germline V gives CDR1 SGHTA, CDR2 FQGTGA. This CDR3 has 17 residues. The V gene lost 5 bases and the J gene lost 0 bases, with 19 bases spanning the gap. The CDR3 region is CASSPQRDGSMNTEAFF. CDR3 nucleotides: TGTGCCAGCAGCCCCCAGCGGGACGGATCTATGAACACTGAAGCTTTCTTT.

The chain combines TRBV7-3 with TRBJ2-3, with D perhaps TRBD2 (5 bases). This CDR3 has 15 amino acids. Germline-derived CDR1 and CDR2 are SGHTA and FQGTGA. V lost 5 bases to trimming and J lost 0 bases, with 12 bases between them. The CDR3 here is CASSLLRESTDTQYF. CDR3 coding DNA: TGTGCCAGCAGCCTTTTACGGGAAAGCACAGATACGCAGTATTTT.

CDR3 amino acids: CASSHRDRAYEQYF. Here the CDR3 DNA reads TGTGCCAGCAGTCACCGGGACAGGGCCTACGAGCAGTACTTC. The gene calls are TRBV7-9 and TRBJ2-7; 9 nucleotides align to TRBD1. From germline, CDR1 is SEHNR and CDR2 FQNEAQ (reference sequence). V lost 6 bases and J lost 2; bases outside the gene matches: 5. This CDR3 has 14 amino acids.